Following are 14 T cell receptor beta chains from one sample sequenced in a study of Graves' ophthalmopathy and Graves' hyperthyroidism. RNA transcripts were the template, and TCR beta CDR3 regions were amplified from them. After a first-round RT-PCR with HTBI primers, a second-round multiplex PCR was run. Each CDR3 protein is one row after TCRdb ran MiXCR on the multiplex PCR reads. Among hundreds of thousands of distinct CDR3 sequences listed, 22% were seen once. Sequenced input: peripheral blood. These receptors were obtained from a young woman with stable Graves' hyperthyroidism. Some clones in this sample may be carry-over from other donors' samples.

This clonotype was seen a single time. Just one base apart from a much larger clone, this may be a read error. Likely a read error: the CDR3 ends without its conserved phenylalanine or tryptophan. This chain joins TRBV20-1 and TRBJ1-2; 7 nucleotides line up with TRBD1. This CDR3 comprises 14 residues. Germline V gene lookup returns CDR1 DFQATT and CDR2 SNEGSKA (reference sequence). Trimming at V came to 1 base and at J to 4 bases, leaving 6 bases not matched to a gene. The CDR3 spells CSARVTGTAYGYTV. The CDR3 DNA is TGCAGTGCTAGAGTTACCGGGACAGCCTATGGCTACACCGTC.

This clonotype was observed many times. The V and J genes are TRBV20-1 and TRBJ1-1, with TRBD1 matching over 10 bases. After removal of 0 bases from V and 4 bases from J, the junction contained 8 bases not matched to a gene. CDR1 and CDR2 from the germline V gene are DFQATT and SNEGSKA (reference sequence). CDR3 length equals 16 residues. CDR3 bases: TGCAGTGCTAGAGATGGGGACAGGGGTAGTTCCACTGAAGCTTTCTTT. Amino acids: CSARDGDRGSSTEAFF.

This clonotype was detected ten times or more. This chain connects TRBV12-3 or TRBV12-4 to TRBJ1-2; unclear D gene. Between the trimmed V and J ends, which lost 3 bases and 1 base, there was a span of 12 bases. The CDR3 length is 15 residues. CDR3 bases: TGTGCCAGCAGTTTCACCGACACGGTTAACTATGGCTACACCTTC. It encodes CASSFTDTVNYGYTF.

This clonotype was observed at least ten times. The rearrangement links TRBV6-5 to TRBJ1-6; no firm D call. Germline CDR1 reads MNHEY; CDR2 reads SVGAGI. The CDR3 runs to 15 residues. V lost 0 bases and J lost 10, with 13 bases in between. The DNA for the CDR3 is TGTGCCAGCAGTTACTCAGCGGACTTAGGATCACCCCTCCACTTT. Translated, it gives CASSYSADLGSPLHF.

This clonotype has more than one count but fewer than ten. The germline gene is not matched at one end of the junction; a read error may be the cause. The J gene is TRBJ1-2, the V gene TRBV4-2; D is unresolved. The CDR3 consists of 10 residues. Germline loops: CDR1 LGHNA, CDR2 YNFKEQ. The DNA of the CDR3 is TGTGCCAGCAGACAAGATGGCTACACCTTC. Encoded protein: CASRQDGYTF.

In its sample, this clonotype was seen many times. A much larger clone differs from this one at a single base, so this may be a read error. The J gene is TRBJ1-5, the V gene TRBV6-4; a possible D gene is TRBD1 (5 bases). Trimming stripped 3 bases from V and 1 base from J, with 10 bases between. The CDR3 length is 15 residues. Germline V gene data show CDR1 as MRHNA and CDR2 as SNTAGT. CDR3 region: CASSEQWGSNQPQHF. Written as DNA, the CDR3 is TGTGCCAGCAGTGAACAATGGGGGAGCAATCAGCCCCAGCATTTT.

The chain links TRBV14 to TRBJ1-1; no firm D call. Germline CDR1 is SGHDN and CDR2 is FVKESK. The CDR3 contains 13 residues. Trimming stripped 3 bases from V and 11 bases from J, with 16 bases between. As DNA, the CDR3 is TGTGCCAGCAGCCAGGAACTCAGGAAAATGGCTTTCTTT. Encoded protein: CASSQELRKMAFF.

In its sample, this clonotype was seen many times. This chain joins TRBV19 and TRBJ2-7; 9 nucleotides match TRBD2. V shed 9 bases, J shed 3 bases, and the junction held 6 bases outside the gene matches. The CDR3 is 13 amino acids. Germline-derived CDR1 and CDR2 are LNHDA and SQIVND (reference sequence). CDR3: CASKGGGDYEQYF. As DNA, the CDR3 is TGTGCCAGCAAAGGCGGGGGGGACTACGAGCAGTACTTC.

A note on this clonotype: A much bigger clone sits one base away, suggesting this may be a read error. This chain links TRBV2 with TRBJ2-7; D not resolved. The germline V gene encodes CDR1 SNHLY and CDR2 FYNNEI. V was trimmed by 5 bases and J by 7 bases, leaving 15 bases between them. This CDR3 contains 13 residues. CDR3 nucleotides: TGTGCCAGCAGTTTGGCAGAAGAGGATGAGCAGTACTTC. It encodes CASSLAEEDEQYF.

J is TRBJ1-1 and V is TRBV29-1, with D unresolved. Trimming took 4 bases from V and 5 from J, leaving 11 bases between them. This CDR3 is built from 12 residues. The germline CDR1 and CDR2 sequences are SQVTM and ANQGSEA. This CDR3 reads CSVVGSRTEAFF. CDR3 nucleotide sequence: TGCAGCGTTGTGGGGTCGAGGACTGAAGCTTTCTTT.

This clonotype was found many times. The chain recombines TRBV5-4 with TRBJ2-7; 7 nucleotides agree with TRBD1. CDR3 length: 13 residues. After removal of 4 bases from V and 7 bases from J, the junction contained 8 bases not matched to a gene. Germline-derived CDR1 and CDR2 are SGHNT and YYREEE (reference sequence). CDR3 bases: TGTGCCAGCAGCCAGGGGACAGCCGAGGAGCAGTACTTC. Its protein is CASSQGTAEEQYF.

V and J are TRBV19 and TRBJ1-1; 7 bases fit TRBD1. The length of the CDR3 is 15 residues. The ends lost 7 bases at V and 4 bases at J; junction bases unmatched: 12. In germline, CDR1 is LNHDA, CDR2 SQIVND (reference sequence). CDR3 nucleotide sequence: TGTGCCAGTAAAAATTCAGACAGGGTAGGCACTGAAGCTTTCTTT. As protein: CASKNSDRVGTEAFF.

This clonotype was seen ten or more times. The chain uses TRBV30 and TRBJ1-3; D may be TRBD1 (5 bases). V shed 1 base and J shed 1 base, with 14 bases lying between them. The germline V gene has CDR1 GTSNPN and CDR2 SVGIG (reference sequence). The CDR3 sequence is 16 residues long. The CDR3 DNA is TGTGCCTGGAGTGCGTTCCAGGGCGAATCTGGAAACACCATATATTTT. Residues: CAWSAFQGESGNTIYF.

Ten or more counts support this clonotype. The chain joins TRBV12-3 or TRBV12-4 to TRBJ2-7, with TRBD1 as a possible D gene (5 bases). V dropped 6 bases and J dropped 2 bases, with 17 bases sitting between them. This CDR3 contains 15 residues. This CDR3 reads CASRHRGSAPYEQYF. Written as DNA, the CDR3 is TGTGCCAGCAGACATAGGGGATCAGCCCCCTACGAGCAGTACTTC.